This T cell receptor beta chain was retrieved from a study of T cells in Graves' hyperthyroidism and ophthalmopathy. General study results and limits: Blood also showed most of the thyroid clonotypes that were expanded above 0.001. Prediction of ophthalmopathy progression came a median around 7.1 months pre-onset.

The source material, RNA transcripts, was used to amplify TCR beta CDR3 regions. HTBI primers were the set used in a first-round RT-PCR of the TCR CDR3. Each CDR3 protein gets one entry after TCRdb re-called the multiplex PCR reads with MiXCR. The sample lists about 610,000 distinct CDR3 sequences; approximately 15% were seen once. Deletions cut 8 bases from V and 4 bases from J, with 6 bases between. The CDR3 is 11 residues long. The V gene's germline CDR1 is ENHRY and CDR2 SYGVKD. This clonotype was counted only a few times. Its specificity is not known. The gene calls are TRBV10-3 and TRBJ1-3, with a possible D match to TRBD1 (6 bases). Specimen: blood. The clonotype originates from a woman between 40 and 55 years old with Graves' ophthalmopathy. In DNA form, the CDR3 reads TGTGCCATCGGGGGCGGAAACACCATATATTTT. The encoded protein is CAIGGGNTIYF.